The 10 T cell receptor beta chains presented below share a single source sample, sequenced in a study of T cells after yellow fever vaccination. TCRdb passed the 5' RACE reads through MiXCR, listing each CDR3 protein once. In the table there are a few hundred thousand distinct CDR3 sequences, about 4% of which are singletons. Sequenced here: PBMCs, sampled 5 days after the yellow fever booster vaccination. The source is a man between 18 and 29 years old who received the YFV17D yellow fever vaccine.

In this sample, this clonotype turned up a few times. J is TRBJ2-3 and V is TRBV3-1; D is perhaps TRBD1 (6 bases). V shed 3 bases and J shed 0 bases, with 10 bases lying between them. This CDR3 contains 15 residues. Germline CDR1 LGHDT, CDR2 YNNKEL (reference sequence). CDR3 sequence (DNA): TGTGCCAGCAGCCAGACCGGGACAAGCACAGATACGCAGTATTTT. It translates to CASSQTGTSTDTQYF.

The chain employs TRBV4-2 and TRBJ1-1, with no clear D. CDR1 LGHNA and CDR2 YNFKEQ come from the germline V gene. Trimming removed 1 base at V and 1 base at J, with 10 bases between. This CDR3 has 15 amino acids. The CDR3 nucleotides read TGTGCCAGCAGCCAAGGCCCGAACAAGAACACTGAAGCTTTCTTT. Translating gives CASSQGPNKNTEAFF.

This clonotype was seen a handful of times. The CDR3 is CSASIDTQYF. CDR3 in DNA: TGCAGTGCTAGTATAGATACGCAGTATTTT. V and J are TRBV20-1 and TRBJ2-3; D gene ambiguous. The CDR3 spans 10 residues. From germline, CDR1 is DFQATT and CDR2 SNEGSKA (reference sequence). Trimming shortened V by 3 bases and J by 5 bases, and 3 bases separated the two germline ends.

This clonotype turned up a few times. The CDR3 region has the DNA TGCAGTGCCGGGACAGATGCGAGCAATCAGCCCCAGCATTTT. Its translation: CSAGTDASNQPQHF. V gene TRBV20-1 combines with J gene TRBJ1-5; 7 bases map to TRBD1. The V gene's germline CDR1 is DFQATT and CDR2 SNEGSKA (reference sequence). J was trimmed by 1 base and V by 6 bases; bases with no gene match: 6. The CDR3 runs to 14 residues.

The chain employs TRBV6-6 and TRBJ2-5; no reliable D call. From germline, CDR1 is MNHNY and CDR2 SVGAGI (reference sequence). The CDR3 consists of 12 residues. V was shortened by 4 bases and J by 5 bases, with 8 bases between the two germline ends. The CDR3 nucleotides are TGTGCCAGCAGTTCCCATGGGGAGACCCAGTACTTC. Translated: CASSSHGETQYF.

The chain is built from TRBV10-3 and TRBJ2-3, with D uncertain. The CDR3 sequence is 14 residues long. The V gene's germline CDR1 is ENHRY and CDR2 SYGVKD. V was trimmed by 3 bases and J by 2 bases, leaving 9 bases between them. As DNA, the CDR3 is TGTGCCATCAGTGAAGACCACTACACAGATACGCAGTATTTT. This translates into CAISEDHYTDTQYF.

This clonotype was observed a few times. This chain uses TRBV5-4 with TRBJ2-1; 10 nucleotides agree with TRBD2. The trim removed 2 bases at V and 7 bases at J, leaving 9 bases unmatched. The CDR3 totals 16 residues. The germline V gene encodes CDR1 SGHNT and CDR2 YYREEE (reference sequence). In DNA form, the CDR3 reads TGTGCCAGCAGCTTAGCCACTAGCGGGGTTTGGAATGAGCAGTTCTTC. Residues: CASSLATSGVWNEQFF.

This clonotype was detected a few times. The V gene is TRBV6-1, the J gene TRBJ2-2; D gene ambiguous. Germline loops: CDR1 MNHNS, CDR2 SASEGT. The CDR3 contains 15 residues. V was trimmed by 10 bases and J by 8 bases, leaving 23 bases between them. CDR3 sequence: CATLIWRGLGGELFF. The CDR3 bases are TGTGCCACCCTTATCTGGCGCGGCCTTGGGGGGGAGCTGTTTTTT.

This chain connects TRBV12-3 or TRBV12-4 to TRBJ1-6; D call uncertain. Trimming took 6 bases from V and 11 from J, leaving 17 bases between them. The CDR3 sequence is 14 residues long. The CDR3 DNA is TGTGCCAGCAGCCTAGCGGATGGAAGGGCACCCCTCCACTTT. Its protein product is CASSLADGRAPLHF.

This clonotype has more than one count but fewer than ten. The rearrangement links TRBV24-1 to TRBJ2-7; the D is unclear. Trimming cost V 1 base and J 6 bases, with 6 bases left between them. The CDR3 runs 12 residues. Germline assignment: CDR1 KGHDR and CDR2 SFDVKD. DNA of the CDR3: TGTGCCACCAGTGATTTCAAGGGCGAGCAGTACTTC. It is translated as CATSDFKGEQYF.